These 24 T cell receptor beta chains came from one sample sequenced in a study of beta chain features in type 1 diabetes. Study-level points and caveats: There was a moderate but significant shortening of TCRB CDR3s in all four CD4+ subsets of Type 1 diabetes patients.

As every portion of the isolated RNA was reverse transcribed, the sequencing read expressed TCRB transcripts. Repertoires were generated with immunoSEQ multiplex PCR, while TCRdb's copy carries only in-frame clones and drops some. The table shows around 250,000 clones, with about 15% occurring only once. Antigen specificity for these receptors is unknown. Sequencing used naive CD4+ T cells from blood. The receptor source for this set is a man aged 25 to 40 with type 1 diabetes.

CDR3 in amino acids: CASSAPRGYEQYF. In DNA form, the CDR3 reads TGCGCCAGCAGCGCACCCAGGGGATACGAGCAGTACTTC. The chain joins TRBV4-1 to TRBJ2-7; tentatively, D is TRBD1 (6 bases). CDR1 is MGHRA, CDR2 YSYEKL, per germline. CDR3 length: 13 amino acids. Trimming shortened V by 5 bases and J by 4 bases, and 12 bases separated the two germline ends.

CDR3 region: CASSTLAGGGETQYF. The CDR3 region has the DNA TGCGCCAGCAGCACTCTAGCGGGGGGCGGGGAGACCCAGTACTTC. This chain uses TRBV5-1 with TRBJ2-5; 11 bases are a match to TRBD2. The length of the CDR3 is 15 residues. Germline V gene lookup returns CDR1 SGHRS and CDR2 YFSETQ. V lost 4 bases, J lost 5 bases, and 7 bases stayed unmatched.

This chain links TRBV5-4 with TRBJ2-1, with 11 nucleotides matching TRBD2. Germline V lookup: CDR1 SGHNT, CDR2 YYREEE (reference sequence). J was trimmed by 6 bases and V by 5 bases; bases with no gene match: 7. This CDR3 contains 15 residues. As DNA, the CDR3 is TGTGCCAGCAGGATGGGACTAGCGGTCAGCAATGAGCAGTTCTTC. It encodes CASRMGLAVSNEQFF.

This rearrangement joins TRBV5-1 to TRBJ2-5; the match to TRBD2 covers 9 bases. Per germline, CDR1 SGHRS and CDR2 YFSETQ. This CDR3 has 16 amino acids. The J segment lost 2 bases and the V segment lost 1 base, leaving 6 bases of the junction unmatched. The CDR3 DNA follows: TGCGCCAGCAGCTTGATGCCTAGCGGGGTACAAGAGACCCAGTACTTC. Its translation: CASSLMPSGVQETQYF.

The chain carries TRBV18 and TRBJ1-1; possibly TRBD1 for D (6 bases). Germline lookup yields CDR1 KGHSH and CDR2 LQKENI. Trimming left V 2 bases short and J 0 bases short, with 13 bases between. The CDR3 length is 16 residues. The CDR3 DNA is TGTGCCAGCTCACCAGGCTGGCAGGGGATGAACACTGAAGCTTTCTTT. Protein sequence: CASSPGWQGMNTEAFF.

The chain is built from TRBV4-2 and TRBJ1-4; 9 bases align to TRBD1. The V gene's germline CDR1 is LGHNA and CDR2 YNFKEQ. The V gene end was trimmed by 0 bases and the J gene end by 0 bases; junction bases not matched to a gene: 17. The CDR3 covers 22 residues. CDR3 bases: TGTGCCAGCAGCCAAGATTGGCCCTCGATGGACAGGGGTACTTCAACTAATGAAAAACTGTTTTTT. Residues: CASSQDWPSMDRGTSTNEKLFF.

The chain carries TRBV7-8 and TRBJ2-1; 15 nucleotides match TRBD2. V dropped 5 bases and J dropped 12; count of bases not matched to a gene: 5. Germline CDR1 is SGHVS and CDR2 is FQNEAQ. The CDR3 runs to 14 residues. The DNA for the CDR3 is TGTGCCAGCAGCCTGGGACTAGCGGGAGGATGGCAGTTCTTC. Translated, it gives CASSLGLAGGWQFF.

This rearrangement joins TRBV11-2 to TRBJ1-5; no definite D call. The germline gives CDR1 SGHAT, CDR2 FQNNGV. The V and J ends lost 3 bases and 5 bases respectively, with 8 bases between them. The CDR3 is made up of 13 amino acids. The CDR3 DNA follows: TGTGCCAGCAGCTTTACAATGGATCAGCCCCAGCATTTT. This encodes CASSFTMDQPQHF.

This clone has more than one count but fewer than ten. The chain couples TRBV6-4 to TRBJ1-1, with D unclear. The germline gives CDR1 MRHNA, CDR2 SNTAGT. The V end was cut by 4 bases, the J end by 3 bases, with 9 bases between. The CDR3 covers 13 residues. In nucleotides, the CDR3 is TGTGCCAGCAGTGTGGAGGAGGACACTGAAGCTTTCTTT. It encodes CASSVEEDTEAFF.

The chain links TRBV15 to TRBJ2-1, with D possibly matching TRBD2 (6 bases). The germline gives CDR1 LNHNV, CDR2 YYDKDF (reference sequence). The CDR3 runs to 14 residues. Trimming removed 0 bases from V and 4 bases from J, with 7 bases in between. In nucleotides, the CDR3 is TGTGCCACCAGCAGAGAGGGGGGATACAATGAGCAGTTCTTC. Encoded protein: CATSREGGYNEQFF.

V and J are TRBV6-1 and TRBJ2-7, with 7 nucleotides matching TRBD2. CDR1 and CDR2 (germline): MNHNS, SASEGT. This CDR3 spans 13 amino acids. V trimming: 6 bases; J trimming: 0 bases; junction bases outside the gene matches: 2. The CDR3 is CASRAGLSYEQYF. DNA for the CDR3: TGTGCCAGCAGAGCGGGACTCTCCTACGAGCAGTACTTC.

The genes are TRBV9 and TRBJ2-5; 13 positions match TRBD2. This CDR3 spans 16 amino acids. Trimming at V came to 4 bases and at J to 1 base, leaving 4 bases not matched to a gene. Germline V lookup: CDR1 SGDLS, CDR2 YYNGEE. This CDR3 is CASSPRTSGSQETQYF. The CDR3, as DNA: TGTGCCAGCAGCCCTCGGACTAGCGGGAGCCAAGAGACCCAGTACTTC.

This clone turned up a few times. J is TRBJ2-7 and V is TRBV5-1; 8 bases fit TRBD2. The CDR3 covers 14 residues. Germline loops: CDR1 SGHRS, CDR2 YFSETQ. V shed 4 bases and J 3 bases; nucleotides not matched to a gene: 6. Here the CDR3 reads CASSAGLGGYEQYF. For the CDR3, the DNA is TGCGCCAGCAGCGCGGGACTAGGAGGCTACGAGCAGTACTTC.

A note on this clone: This sample also contains other DNA sequences that code for the same CDR3. J is TRBJ2-5 and V is TRBV6-5; D is possibly TRBD1 (5 bases). V was clipped by 0 bases and J by 4 bases, with 6 bases between them. Germline V lookup: CDR1 MNHEY, CDR2 SVGAGI. The CDR3 extends over 13 amino acids. CDR3 bases: TGTGCCAGCAGTTACTCGCAGGGAGAGACCCAGTACTTC. Protein product: CASSYSQGETQYF.

A few counts support this clone. The chain employs TRBV7-2 and TRBJ1-2, with 10 bases fitting TRBD1. The CDR3 spans 19 residues. V lost 5 bases, J lost 0 bases, and 15 bases stayed unmatched. The germline gives CDR1 SGHTA, CDR2 FQGNSA. The CDR3 reads CASSARQGAYSTPNYGYTF. DNA for the CDR3: TGTGCCAGCAGCGCAAGACAGGGGGCGTACAGTACCCCTAACTATGGCTACACCTTC.

This clone was picked up a small number of times. The V and J genes are TRBV10-3 and TRBJ2-7; no clear D. Per germline, CDR1 ENHRY and CDR2 SYGVKD. The CDR3 consists of 14 residues. Trimming stripped 2 bases from V and 0 bases from J, with 8 bases between. CDR3 sequence reads: CAISEGVDSYEQYF. The CDR3 bases are TGTGCCATCAGTGAGGGAGTAGACTCCTACGAGCAGTACTTC.

The chain joins TRBV7-9 to TRBJ2-5; D is possibly TRBD1 (6 bases). The CDR3 has 14 amino acids. Trimming removed 4 bases from V and 2 bases from J, with 11 bases in between. Germline-derived CDR1 and CDR2 are SEHNR and FQNEAQ (reference sequence). The CDR3, as DNA: TGTGCCAGCAGCTCGCACAGGGTTCAAGAGACCCAGTACTTC. Its protein is CASSSHRVQETQYF.

This clone has just a few counts. The V and J genes are TRBV5-1 and TRBJ2-7; 7 bases fit TRBD1. The junction had 3 bases not matched to a gene; V was cut back by 1 base and J by 2 bases. The germline V gene encodes CDR1 SGHRS and CDR2 YFSETQ. The CDR3 consists of 14 residues. CDR3 sequence reads: CASSLPGQTYEQYF. In DNA, the CDR3 is TGCGCCAGCAGCTTGCCGGGACAGACCTACGAGCAGTACTTC.

This clone was seen only a few times. The chain joins TRBV29-1 to TRBJ2-3; TRBD2 agrees at 8 bases. This CDR3 has 17 amino acids. Germline V gene sequence: CDR1 SQVTM, CDR2 ANQGSEA. V shed 2 bases and J 2 bases; nucleotides not matched to a gene: 12. As DNA, the CDR3 is TGCAGCGTTGAACGGGTGGGGCGGGGGGCCAACACAGATACGCAGTATTTT. This encodes CSVERVGRGANTDTQYF.

Only a few counts were recorded for this clone. This sequence joins TRBV19 and TRBJ2-7; TRBD2 matches at 9 bases. Losses at the gene ends were 3 bases for V and 7 bases for J; bases not matched to a gene: 13. The CDR3 extends over 16 amino acids. The germline CDR1 and CDR2 sequences are LNHDA and SQIVND (reference sequence). As DNA, the CDR3 is TGTGCCAGTAGTATTGGGAGCGGCGGGGGGGCGATTGAGCAGTACTTC. Protein product: CASSIGSGGGAIEQYF.

This clone was seen a few times. The CDR3 sequence is CASSPTTGANYGYTF. The CDR3, as DNA: TGTGCCAGCTCACCGACGACAGGGGCCAACTATGGCTACACCTTC. V usage is TRBV18 and J usage is TRBJ1-2, with 8 bases lining up with TRBD1. The CDR3 has 15 amino acids. V gave up 3 bases and J gave up 2 bases; unmatched junction bases: 5. CDR1 is KGHSH and CDR2 is LQKENI in the germline V gene.

This chain joins TRBV30 and TRBJ1-3; D is ambiguous. V gave up 0 bases and J gave up 8 bases, with 11 bases separating them. The CDR3 is 13 amino acids. The germline CDR1 and CDR2 sequences are GTSNPN and SVGIG (reference sequence). The CDR3 DNA sequence: TGTGCCTGGAGTGTTGGACTCTCGGACACCATATATTTT. This sequence encodes CAWSVGLSDTIYF.

The V gene is TRBV5-1, the J gene TRBJ2-2; 10 bases line up with TRBD2. The CDR3 consists of 16 residues. Germline V lookup: CDR1 SGHRS, CDR2 YFSETQ. Unmatched junction bases numbered 3, after V lost 0 bases and J lost 4 bases. In nucleotides, the CDR3 is TGCGCCAGCAGCTTGGAAGCGGGGGGGAGCACCGGGGAGCTGTTTTTT. Amino acid sequence: CASSLEAGGSTGELFF.

CDR3 sequence: CATSRDQREGTEQFF. The CDR3 DNA follows: TGTGCCACCAGCAGAGATCAGCGGGAGGGCACTGAGCAGTTCTTC. The rearrangement links TRBV15 to TRBJ2-1, with TRBD2 identical over 10 bases. Trimming removed 0 bases from V and 9 bases from J; junction bases left unmatched: 5. CDR1 is LNHNV, CDR2 YYDKDF, per germline (reference sequence). CDR3 length equals 15 residues.